Below, 6 T cell receptor beta chains from the same sample are listed, as sequenced in a study of blood T cell repertoires in COVID-19. Measured with immunoSEQ multiplex PCR; TCRdb has only the in-frame clones, and not every one. The table lists about 130,000 clones, about 80% of them singletons. The specimen sequenced was peripheral blood. The source is a woman of 80 years or more with acute or convalescent COVID-19.

The count of this clone is one. The rearrangement joins TRBV2 to TRBJ1-1; tentatively, D is TRBD1 (6 bases). This CDR3 is built from 15 residues. Germline CDR1 is SNHLY and CDR2 is FYNNEI. Trimming removed 6 bases from V and 2 bases from J, with 16 bases in between. CDR3 coding DNA: TGTGCCAGCAGGCCCACACGGGGGGCCAACACTGAAGCTTTCTTT. This codes for CASRPTRGANTEAFF.

The rearrangement links TRBV27 to TRBJ2-6; D perhaps matches TRBD2 (6 bases). The germline CDR1 and CDR2 sequences are MNHEY and SMNVEV (reference sequence). V was trimmed by 4 bases and J by 0 bases, leaving 19 bases between them. The CDR3 loop spans 19 amino acids. CDR3 loop: CASSSYRVGGSSGANVLTF. CDR3 sequence (DNA): TGTGCCAGCAGTTCGTATCGGGTCGGAGGGAGCTCTGGGGCCAACGTCCTGACTTTC.

V gene TRBV4-1 combines with J gene TRBJ1-5; no firm D call. V lost 0 bases and J 2 bases, leaving 14 bases between the germline ends. CDR3 size: 17 residues. The germline V gene encodes CDR1 MGHRA and CDR2 YSYEKL. The DNA for the CDR3 is TGCGCCAGCAGCCAAGACACCCCGGGAGGAGGCAATCAGCCCCAGCATTTT. Translation gives CASSQDTPGGGNQPQHF.

The gene calls are TRBV6-4 and TRBJ2-1, with D maybe TRBD1 (6 bases). V lost 4 bases to trimming and J lost 4 bases, with 23 bases between them. Looked up from germline, CDR1 is MRHNA and CDR2 is SNTAGT. CDR3 length equals 18 residues. The CDR3 region has the DNA TGTGCCAGCAGTGTTGGGCCGGGACACCGGGGTCAATACAATGAGCAGTTCTTC. This codes for CASSVGPGHRGQYNEQFF.

The gene calls are TRBV11-2 and TRBJ1-1; perhaps TRBD1 as D (6 bases). Deletions cut 1 base from V and 0 bases from J, with 9 bases between. This CDR3 comprises 15 residues. Per germline, CDR1 SGHAT and CDR2 FQNNGV. The CDR3, as DNA: TGTGCCAGCAGCTTAGTAGGGGGAATGAACACTGAAGCTTTCTTT. Protein product: CASSLVGGMNTEAFF.

The V call is TRBV5-1, the J call TRBJ2-7, with 10 bases lining up with TRBD1. Trimming took 3 bases from V and 3 from J; bases not matched to a gene: 0. The CDR3 is 13 amino acids. The germline gives CDR1 SGHRS, CDR2 YFSETQ. CDR3 amino acids: CASSWTGGYEQYF. The CDR3 DNA sequence: TGCGCCAGCAGCTGGACAGGGGGCTACGAGCAGTACTTC.